This T cell receptor (beta chain) appears in the sequencing data of a study of CXCR3 chemokines and chemotherapy response in bladder cancer (dated by TCRdb to the early 2020s). Background for the entire study: Whether chemotherapy response in human bladder cancer was predicted by intratumoral CXCR3 chemokine system activity was examined in the study.

Library construction relied on PCR. The run used an Illumina HiSeq 2500. Clones were called with MiXCR by TCRdb after fastp trimmed the public reads at Q25, and only in-frame beta chains were retained. Each record represents a unique CDR3 protein, reported with the most common genes and DNA among its rows. The sample has under 2,500 distinct CDR3 sequences on record, 15% to 20% of them singletons. The ten largest clones represent 25% to 40% of the sample. With regard to this clonotype: The clone's antigen remains unknown. Base qualities are missing; no much larger clone stands one base away.

The germline V gene yields MNHEY for CDR1 and SVGEGT for CDR2. The CDR3 has 13 amino acids, counting the end cysteine and phenylalanine. Left in the record is the CDR3 DNA by itself, 39 bases read in frame from the first base. V gives up 8 bases and J gives up 4 bases, and the segment between their germline ends measures 14 bases. This TCR was sampled from a human donor with bladder cancer that responded to neoadjuvant chemotherapy. This specimen was taken from a patient whose treatment included neoadjuvant chemotherapy. The chain couples TRBV6-2 or TRBV6-3 to TRBJ1-1; a weak D assignment points to TRBD1 (6 bases agree). The CDR3 is CASGLGGGTEAFF. The DNA is TGTGCCAGCGGCCTAGGAGGGGGCACTGAAGCTTTCTTT.